Each of the 12 T cell receptor beta chains below was sequenced from the same sample in a study of T cell clonality in common variable immunodeficiency. For these TCRs, the target antigens are not known. The data were produced by immunoSEQ multiplex PCR, yet TCRdb's version contains in-frame clones alone and is incomplete. The repertoire consists of tens of thousands of clones, none detected only once. Regarding the study as a whole: Common variable immunodeficiency TCR beta sequences reportedly had fewer deletions and N-nucleotide insertions.

The sequenced material came from peripheral blood mononuclear cells. The receptor set was obtained from a human donor with common variable immunodeficiency.

Comments on this clone: From the germline J gene comes the end of the CDR3, since the read stops 3 residues before it. The rearrangement links TRBV7-6 to TRBJ2-3; 7 bases are a match to TRBD1. Germline CDR1 is SGHVS and CDR2 is FNYEAQ. The CDR3 totals 15 residues. Trimming cost V 1 base and J 2 bases; bases outside gene matches: 3. CDR3 bases read: TGTGCCAGCAGCTTAGGGGACAGACCCACAGATACG. Its translation: CASSLGDRPTDT. The CDR3 in its entirety is CASSLGDRPTDTQYF.

Here the CDR3 reads CARSWVGDRLYGYTF. The CDR3 DNA, read in part, is TGTGCCAGAAGCTGGGTAGGGGACAGACTCTATGGC. The rearrangement joins TRBV5-3 to TRBJ1-2; the match to TRBD1 covers 7 bases. The read halts 3 residues ahead of the CDR3 end, with the missing end drawn from the germline J gene. TRBV5-3 is classed as an ORF, of uncertain function. There are 15 residues in the CDR3. V was pared by 3 bases and J by 4 bases, with 9 bases of the junction left unmatched.

This clone was recorded many times. The CDR3 goes on 3 residues after the read ends, and that part is filled in from the germline J gene. The rearrangement joins TRBV7-9 to TRBJ2-7; D not resolved. From germline, CDR1 is SEHNR and CDR2 FQNEAQ (reference sequence). Trimming shortened V by 4 bases and J by 2 bases, and 15 bases separated the two germline ends. The CDR3 runs 15 residues. The part of the CDR3 DNA that was read is TGTGCCAGCAGCTCCGACCGGGTCGTCCCCTACGAG. It yields the protein CASSSDRVVPYE. The CDR3 reads in full as CASSSDRVVPYEQYF.

This clone was recorded a few times. The CDR3 end lies 3 residues beyond the end of the read and is filled in from the germline J gene. The V gene is TRBV7-2, the J gene TRBJ1-5; tentative D call: TRBD1 (5 bases). Deletions cut 5 bases from V and 4 bases from J, with 9 bases between. Germline V lookup: CDR1 SGHTA, CDR2 FQGNSA. The CDR3 sequence is 13 residues long. The DNA read from the CDR3 is TGTGCCAGCAGCCGACAGAGTAATCAGCCC. Its translation is CASSRQSNQP. The full CDR3 protein reads CASSRQSNQPQHF.

The sample holds a few counts of this clone. The CDR3 end is not reached by the read, which stops 3 residues before it; the germline J gene fills it in. The chain has TRBV2 and TRBJ2-7, with 7 bases lining up with TRBD1. The CDR3 consists of 15 residues. Germline CDR1 is SNHLY and CDR2 is FYNNEI. V was pared by 7 bases and J by 4 bases, with 13 bases of the junction left unmatched. CDR3 sequence: CASKYPGQRSYEQYF. CDR3 DNA, as far as it was read: TGTGCCAGCAAATACCCGGGACAGAGATCTTACGAG.

This clone was seen a few times. The covered CDR3 bases are TGTGCCAGCAGCCTGTCTCTCCGGAACACTGAA. Its protein product is CASSLSLRNTE. In full, the CDR3 is CASSLSLRNTEAFF. The chain recombines TRBV7-9 with TRBJ1-1; no reliable D call. The missing CDR3 end, 3 residues past where the read stops, is filled in from the germline J gene. There are 14 residues in the CDR3. The germline V and J ends were trimmed by 5 bases and 1 base, with 11 bases remaining between them. Germline V gene lookup returns CDR1 SEHNR and CDR2 FQNEAQ (reference sequence).

As for this clone: The read ends 3 residues early relative to the CDR3; the germline J gene fills the gap. This chain connects TRBV7-9 to TRBJ2-5; D is possibly TRBD2 (7 bases). V shed 6 bases and J shed 5 bases, with 13 bases lying between them. The CDR3 is 13 residues long. CDR1 and CDR2 (germline): SEHNR, FQNEAQ (reference sequence). CDR3 residues: CASRWGGEETQYF. CDR3 DNA (partial): TGTGCCAGCAGATGGGGGGGCGAGGAGACC.

This clone was seen more than once but under ten times. The read comes to an end 3 residues before the CDR3 does, leaving the germline J gene to fill in the end. V usage is TRBV6-1 and J usage is TRBJ2-7, with D tentatively TRBD1 (6 bases). The CDR3 is made up of 13 amino acids. CDR1 MNHNS and CDR2 SASEGT come from the germline V gene. The V end was cut by 3 bases, the J end by 4 bases, with 10 bases between. The DNA read from the CDR3 is TGTGCCAGCAGTGAGCAGGGGAGTTACGAG. This sequence encodes CASSEQGSYE. The complete CDR3 sequence is CASSEQGSYEQYF.

This clone was counted between two and nine times. The read terminates 3 residues ahead of where the CDR3 ends, so the germline J gene completes it. This chain joins TRBV5-1 and TRBJ2-7, with 7 bases fitting TRBD2. Losses at the gene ends were 2 bases for V and 4 bases for J; bases not matched to a gene: 6. There are 14 residues in the CDR3. The germline V gene has CDR1 SGHRS and CDR2 YFSETQ. CDR3 in amino acids: CASSFAELAYEQYF. Partial CDR3 DNA: TGCGCCAGCAGCTTTGCCGAACTAGCGTACGAG.

By sample fraction, this clone is medium-sized. The CDR3 protein is CASRDRGANYGYTF. The part of the CDR3 DNA that was read is TGTGCCAGCCGGGACAGGGGCGCTAACTATGGC. The V call is TRBV6-2 or TRBV6-3, the J call TRBJ1-2, with 10 bases lining up with TRBD1. The read falls 3 residues short of the CDR3 end, and the missing part is taken from the germline J gene. Trimming cost V 8 bases and J 0 bases; bases outside gene matches: 3. The CDR3 is 14 amino acids. Germline values: CDR1 MNHEY, CDR2 SVGEGT.

The sample holds many counts of this clone. The read terminates 3 residues ahead of where the CDR3 ends, so the germline J gene completes it. The V gene is TRBV9, the J gene TRBJ2-1, with unresolved D. The V end was cut by 0 bases, the J end by 8 bases, with 12 bases between. The CDR3 extends over 14 amino acids. Germline V gene lookup returns CDR1 SGDLS and CDR2 YYNGEE. The CDR3 bases that were read are TGTGCCAGCAGCGTAGACTCTAGTAGGTATGAG. Translated: CASSVDSSRYE. The CDR3 in its entirety is CASSVDSSRYEQFF.

Of note for this clone: The CDR3 end is not reached by the read, which stops 3 residues before it; the germline J gene fills it in. The V and J genes are TRBV7-9 and TRBJ2-1, with TRBD2 identical over 9 bases. V was clipped by 2 bases and J by 2 bases; unmatched bases: 1. The CDR3 spans 15 residues. CDR1 is SEHNR and CDR2 is FQNEAQ in the germline V gene (reference sequence). CDR3 region: CASSLSGGPYNEQFF. The DNA read from the CDR3 is TGTGCCAGCAGCTTAAGCGGGGGGCCCTACAATGAG.